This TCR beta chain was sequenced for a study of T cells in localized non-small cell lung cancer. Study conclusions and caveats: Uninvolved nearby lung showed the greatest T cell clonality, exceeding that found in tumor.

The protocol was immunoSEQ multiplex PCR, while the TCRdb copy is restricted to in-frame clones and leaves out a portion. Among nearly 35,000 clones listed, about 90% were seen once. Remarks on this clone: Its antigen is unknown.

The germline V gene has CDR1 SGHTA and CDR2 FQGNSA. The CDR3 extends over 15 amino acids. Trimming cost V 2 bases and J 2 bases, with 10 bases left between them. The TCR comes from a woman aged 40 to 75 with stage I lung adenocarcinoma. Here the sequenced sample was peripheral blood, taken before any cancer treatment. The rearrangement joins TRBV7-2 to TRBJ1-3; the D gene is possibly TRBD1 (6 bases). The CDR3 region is CASSLQGSTGNTIYF. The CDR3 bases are TGTGCCAGCAGCTTACAGGGGTCGACTGGAAACACCATATATTTT.